The source of this TCR beta chain is a study of CD4+ T cells in melanoma. Points from the study as a whole: Reportedly, melanoma neoantigen-specific CD4+ T cells showed varied differentiation states. A reported correlation linked neoantigen-specific CD4+ T cells to CD8+, macrophage and B cell function.

Measured with immunoSEQ multiplex PCR; TCRdb has only the in-frame clones, and not every one. The sample has about 9,600 clones, nearly 80% seen once; the top ten hold more than 20%. With regard to this clone: Its antigen is undetermined.

The receptor's source is a human donor with melanoma. The source material was cells from a culture (not recorded whether cultured in vitro).

Here the CDR3 reads CASSMRPVDSRYTF. In DNA, the CDR3 is TGTGCCAGTAGTATGCGGCCGGTTGACAGCCGTTACACCTTC. The chain employs TRBV19 and TRBJ1-2, with D maybe TRBD1 (5 bases). The CDR3 sequence is 14 residues long. The V gene lost 3 bases and the J gene lost 11 bases, with 19 bases spanning the gap. Germline values: CDR1 LNHDA, CDR2 SQIVND (reference sequence).